Following are 5 T cell receptor beta chains from one sample sequenced in a study of blood T cell repertoires in COVID-19. Here immunoSEQ multiplex PCR was the method, and the copy in TCRdb shows in-frame clones only, minus some. The repertoire holds some 110,000 clones, with over 80% as singletons. Material for sequencing was peripheral blood. The receptors here all came from a man between 25 and 39 years old with acute or convalescent COVID-19.

CDR3 in amino acids: CASSPDRLNTEAFF. DNA for the CDR3: TGTGCCAGCAGCCCGGACAGGTTGAACACTGAAGCTTTCTTT. V usage is TRBV5-4 and J usage is TRBJ1-1, with 7 bases lining up with TRBD1. This CDR3 spans 14 amino acids. Losses at the gene ends were 4 bases for V and 0 bases for J; bases not matched to a gene: 3. Per the germline V gene, CDR1 is SGHNT and CDR2 is YYREEE (reference sequence).

This clone was picked up one time. The chain employs TRBV19 and TRBJ2-7, with TRBD2 matching over 8 bases. V was clipped by 4 bases and J by 5 bases; unmatched bases: 7. The CDR3 has 14 residues. Germline CDR1 LNHDA, CDR2 SQIVND (reference sequence). CDR3 nucleotides: TGTGCCAGTAGTACCCCCATCGGGGGGGACGAGCAGTACTTC. Translating gives CASSTPIGGDEQYF.

In its sample, this clone was seen a few times. The rearrangement links TRBV10-3 to TRBJ1-1; D remains ambiguous. CDR3 length: 14 residues. From germline, CDR1 is ENHRY and CDR2 SYGVKD. Trimming took 0 bases from V and 1 from J, leaving 6 bases between them. CDR3 nucleotide sequence: TGTGCCATCAGTGAGTCGAGTCAGAACACTGAAGCTTTCTTT. Translated, it gives CAISESSQNTEAFF.

This clone was counted between two and nine times. The chain has TRBV11-2 and TRBJ1-3; D is uncertain. The CDR3 has 15 amino acids. Germline CDR1 SGHAT, CDR2 FQNNGV. V was cut by 1 base and J by 5 bases, with 12 bases left in between. The DNA for the CDR3 is TGTGCCAGCAGCTTAGCCAGTGCCCATCGAAACACCATATATTTT. Translation gives CASSLASAHRNTIYF.

The chain combines TRBV6-5 with TRBJ2-1; possibly TRBD1 for D (5 bases). Trimming took off 6 bases at V and 3 bases at J, with 15 bases between the two ends. Germline CDR1 and CDR2: MNHEY and SVGAGI. The CDR3 extends over 15 amino acids. In nucleotides, the CDR3 is TGTGCCAGCAGCCCCGACAGCACCTTCTACAATGAGCAGTTCTTC. Protein: CASSPDSTFYNEQFF.